This entry concerns a single T cell receptor (beta chain). The sample is drawn from a study of blood T cell repertoires in COVID-19. Study-level background: Some COVID-19 samples were acute and others convalescent; all came from the United States, Italy and Spain. PBMCs, B-cell-depleted T cells, or T cells were the source of the cDNA or gDNA that made up the material.

In the authors' methods: Amplification with reference gene primers provided the estimates of nucleated cell counts. Clones were sequenced by immunoSEQ multiplex PCR, and TCRdb holds only the in-frame ones, with some missing. That table supplies the V and J calls and clone size; D and trimming were determined from the DNA. Found here are under 50,000 clones, nearly 90% of them singletons; the top ten hold 15% to 17%. The CDR3 is made up of 19 amino acids. The ends were cut back, 0 bases at V and 1 base at J, with 21 bases in the middle. Germline V gene data show CDR1 as SGHVS and CDR2 as FNYEAQ. The chain carries TRBV7-6 and TRBJ1-1, with D perhaps TRBD1 (5 bases). The source of this sequence is a man aged 70-80 years with active COVID-19. The specimen sequenced was peripheral blood. DNA of the CDR3: TGTGCCAGCAGCTTAGCGCCCTCTGGGCAGGGTTCTTGGAACACTGAAGCTTTCTTT. Amino acid sequence: CASSLAPSGQGSWNTEAFF. Looking up the rest from reference TRBV7-6 and TRBJ1-1 gives the full variable domain: GAGVSQSPRYKVTKRGQDVALRCDPISGHVSLYWYRQALGQGPEFLTYFNYEAQQDKSGLPNDRFSAERPEGSISTLTIQRTEQRDSAMYRCASSLAPSGQGSWNTEAFFGQGTRLTVV.